This T cell receptor (beta chain) was retrieved from a study of blood T cell repertoires in COVID-19. CDR3 size: 18 residues. CDR1 is MGHRA and CDR2 is YSYEKL in the germline V gene. With 0 bases clipped from V and 6 bases from J, the junction kept 13 bases outside the gene matches. Authors' processing steps: Estimated nucleated cell counts came from reference gene primer amplification. Sequencing was performed with immunoSEQ multiplex PCR; in TCRdb, only in-frame clones are kept and a portion is missing. The V and J calls and clone size come from that table; D and trimming were worked out from the DNA. The sample carries around 200,000 clones, roughly 80% recorded once.

The specimen sequenced was peripheral blood. This receptor was obtained from a human donor with acute or convalescent COVID-19. The donor label of this sample is uncertain. The genes are TRBV4-1 and TRBJ2-3, with TRBD2 matching over 9 bases. The CDR3 sequence: CASSQDFSAGGGQDTQYF. The CDR3 bases are TGCGCCAGCAGCCAAGATTTCTCAGCGGGGGGAGGTCAGGATACGCAGTATTTT.